These 22 T cell receptor beta chains share one sample of origin, sequenced in a study of shared clonotypes between healthy human individuals. Repertoires were generated with immunoSEQ multiplex PCR, while TCRdb's copy carries only in-frame clones and drops some. The sample carries 950,000 to 1,100,000 clones, approximately 72% recorded once. The sample comprised memory CD4+ T cells sorted from blood. Documented subset: CD45RA-negative fraction. These TCRs come from a man in his late teens or twenties in good health.

Comment on this clone: The junction differs from germline at one of its ends, possibly a read error. This chain links TRBV7-2 with TRBJ2-7, with D perhaps TRBD1 (5 bases). CDR1 and CDR2 from the germline V gene are SGHTA and FQGNSA. CDR3 length: 14 amino acids. Written as DNA, the CDR3 is TGTGCCAGCAGCTTATTGCAGGGCTCCAACGAGCAGTACTTC. Translation: CASSLLQGSNEQYF.

This clone has just a few counts. The chain is built from TRBV30 and TRBJ2-5, with D tentatively TRBD1 or TRBD2 (5 bases each). The CDR3 is 15 amino acids. Trimming pared 2 bases from V and 4 bases from J, leaving 17 bases between. The V gene's germline CDR1 is GTSNPN and CDR2 SVGIG (reference sequence). This CDR3 is CAWSKRGGIPETQYF. CDR3 DNA sequence: TGTGCCTGGAGTAAACGGGGCGGAATCCCAGAGACCCAGTACTTC.

This chain uses TRBV7-2 with TRBJ2-1; 9 positions agree with TRBD1. Germline CDR1 and CDR2: SGHTA and FQGNSA. The CDR3 is 13 residues long. After removal of 1 base from V and 15 bases from J, the junction contained 7 bases not matched to a gene. This CDR3 reads CASSLGTGGYLFF. DNA of the CDR3: TGTGCCAGCAGCTTAGGTACAGGGGGCTACCTGTTCTTC. Full variable domain (outside the CDR3, taken from reference TRBV7-2 and TRBJ2-1): GAGVSQSPSNKVTEKGKDVELRCDPISGHTALYWYRQSLGQGLEFLIYFQGNSAPDKSGLPSDRFSAERTGGSVSTLTIQRTQQEDSAVYLCASSLGTGGYLFFGPGTRLTVL.

The gene calls are TRBV28 and TRBJ1-1; D is uncertain. Trimming removed 1 base from V and 9 bases from J, with 9 bases in between. The CDR3 totals 12 residues. Germline CDR1 reads MDHEN; CDR2 reads SYDVKM. CDR3 nucleotide sequence: TGTGCCAGCAGTTTATCCACAGCACAAGCTTTCTTT. Translated, it gives CASSLSTAQAFF.

The rearrangement links TRBV11-2 to TRBJ2-1; perhaps TRBD1 as D (6 bases). CDR1 and CDR2 (germline): SGHAT, FQNNGV. Trimming stripped 4 bases from V and 3 bases from J, with 7 bases between. CDR3 size: 13 residues. The CDR3 sequence is CASSWDIYNEQFF. CDR3 bases: TGTGCCAGCAGCTGGGACATCTACAATGAGCAGTTCTTC.

This chain links TRBV6-5 with TRBJ2-3; D possibly corresponds to TRBD2 (6 bases). Germline CDR1 and CDR2: MNHEY and SVGAGI. The V end was cut by 6 bases, the J end by 3 bases, with 13 bases between. This CDR3 has 14 residues. DNA for the CDR3: TGTGCCAGCAGCGCCCGGGACTTTACAGATACGCAGTATTTT. The encoded protein is CASSARDFTDTQYF.

J is TRBJ2-2 and V is TRBV5-4, with D perhaps matching TRBD2 (5 bases). The CDR3 runs to 16 residues. Trimming removed 4 bases at V and 4 bases at J, with 17 bases between. CDR1 and CDR2 from the germline V gene are SGHNT and YYREEE (reference sequence). In nucleotides, the CDR3 is TGTGCCAGCAGCCCCCCGACGGGGAGCGTCACCGGGGAGCTGTTTTTT. Translating gives CASSPPTGSVTGELFF. Full variable domain (outside the CDR3, taken from reference TRBV5-4 and TRBJ2-2): ETGVTQSPTHLIKTRGQQVTLRCSSQSGHNTVSWYQQALGQGPQFIFQYYREEENGRGNFPPRFSGLQFPNYSSELNVNALELDDSALYLCASSPPTGSVTGELFFGEGSRLTVL.

The chain couples TRBV5-1 to TRBJ2-1; D is perhaps TRBD1 (6 bases). Germline V gene data show CDR1 as SGHRS and CDR2 as YFSETQ. Trimming left V 7 bases short and J 7 bases short, with 18 bases between. The CDR3 runs to 14 residues. In DNA form, the CDR3 reads TGCGCCAGCCCAGGGGAACTCGCCAGAAATGAGCAGTTCTTC. Amino acid sequence: CASPGELARNEQFF.

The chain carries TRBV7-2 and TRBJ1-2, with unresolved D. Per the germline V gene, CDR1 is SGHTA and CDR2 is FQGNSA. CDR3 size: 12 residues. Trimming shortened V by 10 bases and J by 5 bases, and 14 bases separated the two germline ends. The CDR3 DNA sequence: TGTGCCACTACCGGAGGAGAATATGGCTACACCTTC. Amino acids: CATTGGEYGYTF. The full variable domain, in which reference TRBV7-2 and TRBJ1-2 provide the parts outside the CDR3, is GAGVSQSPSNKVTEKGKDVELRCDPISGHTALYWYRQSLGQGLEFLIYFQGNSAPDKSGLPSDRFSAERTGGSVSTLTIQRTQQEDSAVYLCATTGGEYGYTFGSGTRLTVV.

The chain is built from TRBV11-3 and TRBJ2-5; 10 nucleotides line up with TRBD2. V trimming: 1 base; J trimming: 1 base; junction bases outside the gene matches: 3. CDR3 length: 16 residues. Germline V gene sequence: CDR1 SGHNT, CDR2 YENEEA. The CDR3 reads CASSLGASGGQETQYF. The CDR3 DNA reads TGTGCCAGCAGCTTAGGGGCTAGCGGGGGCCAAGAGACCCAGTACTTC. Drawing the rest from reference TRBV11-3 and TRBJ2-5, the complete variable domain is EAGVVQSPRYKIIEKKQPVAFWCNPISGHNTLYWYLQNLGQGPELLIRYENEEAVDDSQLPKDRFSAERLKGVDSTLKIQPAELGDSAVYLCASSLGASGGQETQYFGPGTRLLVL.

The chain links TRBV5-1 to TRBJ2-5; 9 bases fit TRBD2. The CDR3 sequence is 16 residues long. Germline values: CDR1 SGHRS, CDR2 YFSETQ. The junction had 6 bases not matched to a gene; V was cut back by 0 bases and J by 3 bases. The CDR3 here is CASSLVGGRAEETQYF. The CDR3 coding sequence is TGCGCCAGCAGCTTGGTCGGCGGGAGGGCCGAAGAGACCCAGTACTTC.

The chain carries TRBV7-2 and TRBJ2-7; the match to TRBD2 covers 8 bases. V gave up 7 bases and J gave up 6 bases; unmatched junction bases: 20. Germline V lookup: CDR1 SGHTA, CDR2 FQGNSA. This CDR3 spans 17 amino acids. CDR3 region: CASTLFSGGAGAAEQYF. The CDR3 region has the DNA TGTGCCAGCACACTTTTCTCGGGTGGAGCGGGAGCTGCCGAGCAGTACTTC.

The chain recombines TRBV2 with TRBJ1-2; unclear D gene. Germline V CDR1 and CDR2: SNHLY, FYNNEI. Trimming shortened V by 0 bases and J by 8 bases, and 19 bases separated the two germline ends. CDR3 length: 16 amino acids. Here the CDR3 reads CASSEAMMQTVGGYTF. As DNA, the CDR3 is TGTGCCAGCAGTGAAGCGATGATGCAAACGGTTGGGGGCTACACCTTC. Together with reference TRBV2 and TRBJ1-2, the CDR3 gives the full variable domain: EPEVTQTPSHQVTQMGQEVILRCVPISNHLYFYWYRQILGQKVEFLVSFYNNEISEKSEIFDDQFSVERPDGSNFTLKIRSTKLEDSAMYFCASSEAMMQTVGGYTFGSGTRLTVV.

The V call is TRBV5-4, the J call TRBJ2-3, with TRBD2 matching over 9 bases. CDR1 is SGHNT and CDR2 is YYREEE in the germline V gene (reference sequence). CDR3 length: 16 residues. With V trimmed by 3 bases and J by 4 bases, 9 bases remained unmatched. Written as DNA, the CDR3 is TGTGCCAGCAGCTCTGAACCGGGACTAGCCTCAGATACGCAGTATTTT. Its protein is CASSSEPGLASDTQYF.

The count of this clone is one. The rearrangement uses TRBV18 and TRBJ2-1, with TRBD1 matching 8 bases. This CDR3 region has 16 residues. Germline V gene sequence: CDR1 KGHSH, CDR2 LQKENI. V trimming: 3 bases; J trimming: 4 bases; junction bases outside the gene matches: 8. As DNA, the CDR3 is TGTGCCAGCTCACCCTCCGGACAGGGCGGATACAATGAGCAGTTCTTC. Translating it yields CASSPSGQGGYNEQFF. The whole variable domain, filled in from reference TRBV18 and TRBJ2-1, reads NAGVMQNPRHLVRRRGQEARLRCSPMKGHSHVYWYRQLPEEGLKFMVYLQKENIIDESGMPKERFSAEFPKEGPSILRIQQVVRGDSAAYFCASSPSGQGGYNEQFFGPGTRLTVL.

This chain connects TRBV6-5 to TRBJ2-5, with 9 bases lining up with TRBD2. This CDR3 has 16 amino acids. CDR1 MNHEY and CDR2 SVGAGI come from the germline V gene. J was trimmed by 4 bases and V by 0 bases; bases with no gene match: 6. The CDR3 bases are TGTGCCAGCAGTTACTCGGCGGGGGGGCCGGGAGAGACCCAGTACTTC. The encoded protein is CASSYSAGGPGETQYF.

The chain has TRBV19 and TRBJ1-4; D call uncertain. This CDR3 has 13 residues. Germline CDR1 LNHDA, CDR2 SQIVND (reference sequence). V gave up 3 bases and J gave up 9 bases, with 11 bases separating them. The CDR3 loop reads CASSISGKQKLFF. CDR3 nucleotide sequence: TGTGCCAGTAGTATTTCGGGAAAGCAAAAACTGTTTTTT.

As to this clone: Within the sample, other DNA sequences also encode this same CDR3. Written as DNA, the CDR3 is TGCAGTGCTAGGAGTAACTATGGCTACACCTTC. Its protein product is CSARSNYGYTF. This rearrangement joins TRBV20-1 to TRBJ1-2; D gene uncertain. CDR1 and CDR2 (germline): DFQATT, SNEGSKA (reference sequence). This CDR3 is 11 amino acids long. V shed 3 bases and J shed 1 base, with 3 bases lying between them.

The chain is built from TRBV7-2 and TRBJ1-5, with D unresolved. The CDR3 contains 13 residues. Germline V gene sequence: CDR1 SGHTA, CDR2 FQGNSA. V was cut by 3 bases and J by 3 bases, with 6 bases left in between. The CDR3 coding sequence is TGTGCCAGCAGCTTTGAGCCCAATCAGCCCCAGCATTTT. It translates to CASSFEPNQPQHF.

V is TRBV7-9 and J is TRBJ2-7; D ambiguous. From germline, CDR1 is SEHNR and CDR2 FQNEAQ (reference sequence). This CDR3 region has 14 residues. Trimming stripped 1 base from V and 1 base from J, with 8 bases between. The CDR3 DNA reads as TGTGCCAGCAGCTTAGATCCGCAATCCTACGAGCAGTACTTC. Protein: CASSLDPQSYEQYF.

For this clone: This sample includes further DNA sequences coding for the same CDR3. This rearrangement joins TRBV5-1 to TRBJ1-2; D might be TRBD1 (5 bases). The CDR3 covers 14 residues. The V end lost 0 bases, the J end lost 3 bases, and 9 bases lay between the germline ends. Germline CDR1 reads SGHRS; CDR2 reads YFSETQ. CDR3: CASSLAGTDYGYTF. CDR3 DNA: TGCGCCAGCAGCTTGGCCGGGACGGACTATGGCTACACCTTC.

J is TRBJ1-1 and V is TRBV6-5; D is uncertain. Trimming removed 0 bases at V and 7 bases at J, with 9 bases between. The germline CDR1 and CDR2 sequences are MNHEY and SVGAGI. The CDR3 extends over 13 amino acids. The CDR3: CASSYSAGFEAFF. CDR3 nucleotides: TGTGCCAGCAGTTACTCCGCCGGGTTTGAAGCTTTCTTT.